Shown below are 30 T cell receptor beta chains from a single sample sequenced in a study of blood T cell repertoires in COVID-19. Clones were sequenced by immunoSEQ multiplex PCR, and TCRdb holds only the in-frame ones, with some missing. The sample has 200,000 to 300,000 clones; around 86% are singletons. The source material was peripheral blood. The source is an older woman with COVID-19, enrolled during active disease.

The chain uses TRBV18 and TRBJ1-2; D is unresolved. V lost 5 bases and J lost 6, with 13 bases in between. The germline gives CDR1 KGHSH, CDR2 LQKENI. The CDR3 extends over 13 amino acids. CDR3 sequence reads: CASSYQEANGYTF. Here the CDR3 DNA reads TGTGCCAGCTCATACCAAGAAGCGAATGGCTACACCTTC.

The chain links TRBV30 to TRBJ1-2; the D gene is possibly TRBD1 (5 bases). The CDR3 has 14 amino acids. Trimming shortened V by 4 bases and J by 8 bases, and 20 bases separated the two germline ends. Looked up from germline, CDR1 is GTSNPN and CDR2 is SVGIG (reference sequence). The CDR3 DNA reads TGTGCCTGGACCACGCAGGGAGGGTCGCGAGGCTACACCTTC. Translated, it gives CAWTTQGGSRGYTF. Based on the CDR3 plus reference TRBV30 and TRBJ1-2, the full variable domain is SQTIHQWPATLVQPVGSPLSLECTVEGTSNPNLYWYRQAAGRGLQLLFYSVGIGQISSEVPQNLSASRPQDRQFILSSKKLLLSDSGFYLCAWTTQGGSRGYTFGSGTRLTVV.

The V call is TRBV6-5, the J call TRBJ1-1, with 8 bases that match TRBD1. Per germline, CDR1 MNHEY and CDR2 SVGAGI. After removal of 7 bases from V and 5 bases from J, the junction contained 9 bases not matched to a gene. The CDR3 is 14 amino acids. The CDR3 is CASIDQGARTEAFF. For the CDR3, the DNA is TGTGCCAGCATAGACCAGGGGGCGCGGACTGAAGCTTTCTTT.

This clone showed up just once. This chain connects TRBV28 to TRBJ2-7, with 7 bases aligning to TRBD1. V trimming: 7 bases; J trimming: 0 bases; junction bases outside the gene matches: 6. Germline CDR1 reads MDHEN; CDR2 reads SYDVKM. The CDR3 has 14 amino acids. CDR3 sequence: CASIRQGVSYEQYF. In DNA, the CDR3 is TGTGCCAGCATCAGGCAGGGGGTCTCCTACGAGCAGTACTTC.

The chain carries TRBV5-1 and TRBJ2-1, with a tentative D call TRBD1 (6 bases). The ends were cut back, 0 bases at V and 6 bases at J, with 16 bases in the middle. This CDR3 has 16 amino acids. The germline V gene has CDR1 SGHRS and CDR2 YFSETQ. The CDR3 loop reads CASSLGSTGSLNEQFF. Written as DNA, the CDR3 is TGCGCCAGCAGCTTGGGTTCGACAGGATCGCTCAATGAGCAGTTCTTC.

This clone occurred once. The rearrangement joins TRBV18 to TRBJ1-3; TRBD1 aligns across 8 bases. The V and J ends lost 6 bases and 3 bases, in that order; junction bases with no gene match: 7. CDR1 and CDR2 from the germline V gene are KGHSH and LQKENI. The CDR3 totals 15 residues. The CDR3 reads CASSPGQADGNTIYF. As DNA, the CDR3 is TGTGCCAGCTCCCCGGGACAGGCTGATGGAAACACCATATATTTT.

The chain carries TRBV19 and TRBJ2-7; the match to TRBD1 covers 7 bases. The germline V gene has CDR1 LNHDA and CDR2 SQIVND (reference sequence). J was trimmed by 1 base and V by 4 bases; bases with no gene match: 13. The CDR3 is made up of 17 amino acids. The CDR3 spells CASSKSPVTGSSYEQYF. DNA of the CDR3: TGTGCCAGTAGTAAAAGCCCGGTGACAGGGAGTTCCTACGAGCAGTACTTC.

The rearrangement uses TRBV2 and TRBJ2-1; perhaps TRBD1 as D (6 bases). Trimming stripped 6 bases from V and 8 bases from J, with 14 bases between. The CDR3 covers 13 residues. CDR1 and CDR2 (germline): SNHLY, FYNNEI. The CDR3 region has the DNA TGTGCCAGCAGGCTTAACCCAGGGGATGAGCAGTTCTTC. This gives the protein CASRLNPGDEQFF.

The rearrangement links TRBV28 to TRBJ2-3; a weak D match, TRBD1 (5 bases). Germline V gives CDR1 MDHEN, CDR2 SYDVKM. This CDR3 has 17 residues. V was clipped by 5 bases and J by 1 base, with 19 bases between them. The CDR3: CASSQRPPGRGTDTQYF. CDR3 sequence (DNA): TGTGCCAGCAGTCAAAGGCCCCCCGGCAGGGGCACAGATACGCAGTATTTT.

The rearrangement joins TRBV19 to TRBJ2-1; D is ambiguous. Trimming took off 6 bases at V and 9 bases at J, with 12 bases between the two ends. The CDR3 covers 12 residues. Germline assignment: CDR1 LNHDA and CDR2 SQIVND (reference sequence). The CDR3 DNA reads as TGTGCCAGTAGCCCCTATCTTGGTGAGCAGTTCTTC. Residues: CASSPYLGEQFF.

The V and J genes are TRBV10-3 and TRBJ1-5; 9 nucleotides agree with TRBD1. After removal of 2 bases from V and 4 bases from J, the junction contained 6 bases not matched to a gene. CDR3 length equals 16 residues. The germline gives CDR1 ENHRY, CDR2 SYGVKD. The CDR3 sequence: CAISERTGGPNQPQHF. The CDR3 nucleotides are TGTGCCATCAGTGAGAGAACAGGGGGCCCTAATCAGCCCCAGCATTTT.

The chain carries TRBV18 and TRBJ2-3; 7 bases match TRBD2. Germline loops: CDR1 KGHSH, CDR2 LQKENI. The CDR3 contains 16 residues. Trimming cost V 0 bases and J 5 bases; bases outside gene matches: 8. The CDR3 nucleotides are TGTGCCAGCTCACCACCGACGGGAGGACTGGGAGATACGCAGTATTTT. Its translation: CASSPPTGGLGDTQYF.

The CDR3 reads CASRPSGPGETQYF. As DNA, the CDR3 is TGTGCCAGCAGACCTAGCGGTCCCGGGGAGACCCAGTACTTC. The rearrangement uses TRBV7-2 and TRBJ2-5; 7 bases map to TRBD2. This CDR3 has 14 residues. V dropped 6 bases and J dropped 5; count of bases not matched to a gene: 9. Germline-derived CDR1 and CDR2 are SGHTA and FQGNSA.

The chain has TRBV7-9 and TRBJ2-1, with 10 bases matching TRBD2. The CDR3 length is 15 residues. Trimming at V came to 3 bases and at J to 2 bases, leaving 1 base not matched to a gene. CDR1 and CDR2 (germline): SEHNR, FQNEAQ (reference sequence). The CDR3, as DNA: TGTGCCAGCAGCTTGACTAGCGGGCCCTACAATGAGCAGTTCTTC. Protein product: CASSLTSGPYNEQFF. Full variable domain (remainder filled in from reference TRBV7-9 and TRBJ2-1): DTGVSQNPRHKITKRGQNVTFRCDPISEHNRLYWYRQTLGQGPEFLTYFQNEAQLEKSRLLSDRFSAERPKGSFSTLEIQRTEQGDSAMYLCASSLTSGPYNEQFFGPGTRLTVL.

The chain is built from TRBV24-1 and TRBJ1-5, with no clear D. CDR3 length: 14 amino acids. From germline, CDR1 is KGHDR and CDR2 SFDVKD. Trimming took 4 bases from V and 5 from J, leaving 11 bases between them. The CDR3 nucleotides are TGTGCCACCAGTGAGGCAGGTTCATATCAGCCCCAGCATTTT. It is translated as CATSEAGSYQPQHF.

Here the CDR3 reads CASGGRYNEQFF. The DNA for the CDR3 is TGTGCCAGCGGGGGGAGGTACAATGAGCAGTTCTTC. V and J are TRBV25-1 and TRBJ2-1; possible D gene TRBD2, 6 bases. Germline loops: CDR1 MGHDK, CDR2 SYGVNS. The CDR3 sequence is 12 residues long. V gave up 8 bases and J gave up 4 bases, with 9 bases separating them. Using reference TRBV25-1 and TRBJ2-1 for the parts outside the CDR3, the full variable domain is EADIYQTPRYLVIGTGKKITLECSQTMGHDKMYWYQQDPGMELHLIHYSYGVNSTEKGDLSSESTVSRIRTEHFPLTLESARPSHTSQYLCASGGRYNEQFFGPGTRLTVL.

The rearrangement joins TRBV7-2 to TRBJ2-7, with TRBD2 matching over 14 bases. The V gene's germline CDR1 is SGHTA and CDR2 FQGNSA. The CDR3 contains 17 residues. Germline trimming cut 5 bases from V and 6 bases from J; bases unmatched to any gene: 12. The CDR3 sequence is CASSIRRGLAGVSEQYF. CDR3 bases: TGTGCCAGCAGCATAAGACGGGGACTAGCGGGAGTAAGCGAGCAGTACTTC.

CDR3 DNA: TGTGCCAGCAGCTTAACCGGCAGGGGGCGAAACTATGGCTACACCTTC. Its protein is CASSLTGRGRNYGYTF. The chain joins TRBV7-3 to TRBJ1-2; 8 bases are a match to TRBD1. This CDR3 contains 16 residues. Germline V lookup: CDR1 SGHTA, CDR2 FQGTGA. The V and J ends lost 0 bases and 2 bases, in that order; junction bases with no gene match: 5.

The V and J genes are TRBV29-1 and TRBJ1-2; weak D call: TRBD1 (6 bases). Germline V gene sequence: CDR1 SQVTM, CDR2 ANQGSEA. The CDR3 consists of 14 residues. V gave up 2 bases and J gave up 8 bases, with 18 bases separating them. CDR3 sequence reads: CSVESPGAGGGYTF. The CDR3 DNA reads TGCAGCGTTGAATCCCCGGGGGCGGGGGGGGGCTACACCTTC.

V and J are TRBV5-1 and TRBJ2-1; no definite D call. Germline CDR1 reads SGHRS; CDR2 reads YFSETQ. Trimming removed 0 bases from V and 5 bases from J, with 9 bases in between. This CDR3 contains 14 residues. CDR3 nucleotides: TGCGCCAGCAGCTTGGGTCGCCAGAACAATGAGCAGTTCTTC. This gives the protein CASSLGRQNNEQFF.

This clone was seen only once. The chain recombines TRBV29-1 with TRBJ2-1; no firm D call. CDR3 length: 12 amino acids. Trimming removed 6 bases at V and 8 bases at J, with 14 bases between. Germline V CDR1 and CDR2: SQVTM, ANQGSEA. In DNA, the CDR3 is TGCAGCGTAAAAAGGAGTTTCGATGAGCAGTTCTTC. This translates into CSVKRSFDEQFF.

V is TRBV28 and J is TRBJ1-2; unclear D gene. Trimming pared 4 bases from V and 1 base from J, leaving 10 bases between. This CDR3 is built from 14 residues. CDR1 and CDR2 (germline): MDHEN, SYDVKM. For the CDR3, the DNA is TGTGCCAGCAGTTCTGGTCGGGGTAACTATGGCTACACCTTC. Amino acids: CASSSGRGNYGYTF.

The V gene is TRBV7-9, the J gene TRBJ1-2, with unresolved D. Germline V CDR1 and CDR2: SEHNR, FQNEAQ (reference sequence). The CDR3 is 12 amino acids. V lost 5 bases and J lost 4, with 8 bases in between. The CDR3 DNA reads TGTGCCAGCAGCAGAGGACTCTATGGCTACACCTTC. Its translation is CASSRGLYGYTF.

This clone was detected once. The chain carries TRBV5-4 and TRBJ2-3; 8 bases are a match to TRBD2. The germline V gene has CDR1 SGHNT and CDR2 YYREEE (reference sequence). The CDR3 is 16 amino acids. Trimming at V came to 3 bases and at J to 0 bases, leaving 6 bases not matched to a gene. CDR3 bases: TGTGCCAGCAGCTCCGGACTAGCAGCTAGCACAGATACGCAGTATTTT. Its protein product is CASSSGLAASTDTQYF.

The chain combines TRBV6-4 with TRBJ2-3; D possibly corresponds to TRBD1 (5 bases). The CDR3 length is 13 residues. Germline CDR1 and CDR2: MRHNA and SNTAGT. V was cut by 6 bases and J by 1 base, with 8 bases left in between. CDR3 bases: TGTGCCAGCAGACTACAGGGCACAGATACGCAGTATTTT. Translated: CASRLQGTDTQYF.

The chain joins TRBV19 to TRBJ1-5; D remains unclear. The CDR3 runs 14 residues. Trimming left V 3 bases short and J 3 bases short, with 9 bases between. From germline, CDR1 is LNHDA and CDR2 SQIVND (reference sequence). DNA of the CDR3: TGTGCCAGTAGTATGGGCAGTTACAATCAGCCCCAGCATTTT. Translation: CASSMGSYNQPQHF.

This clone occurred a few times. The chain links TRBV5-6 to TRBJ1-6; TRBD1 is a possible D gene (5 bases). Germline loops: CDR1 SGHDT, CDR2 YYEEEE. With 0 bases removed from V and 10 bases from J, the gap between germline ends came to 8 bases. This CDR3 has 13 amino acids. CDR3 region: CASSLVGGSPLHF. The CDR3 region has the DNA TGTGCCAGCAGCTTGGTGGGGGGGTCACCCCTCCACTTT.

The V gene is TRBV5-8, the J gene TRBJ2-7, with 9 bases lining up with TRBD1. The CDR3 has 15 residues. V was pared by 3 bases and J by 4 bases, with 8 bases of the junction left unmatched. The germline V gene encodes CDR1 SGHTS and CDR2 YDEGEE. The CDR3 reads CASSSQGTGNYEQYF. The DNA of the CDR3 is TGTGCCAGCAGCTCGCAGGGGACAGGGAATTACGAGCAGTACTTC.

This chain uses TRBV6-5 with TRBJ1-6; a possible D gene is TRBD1 (6 bases). V was clipped by 6 bases and J by 10 bases, with 16 bases between them. Germline V CDR1 and CDR2: MNHEY, SVGAGI. The CDR3 runs to 14 residues. The CDR3: CASRTGIPGSPLHF. For the CDR3, the DNA is TGTGCCAGCAGAACAGGGATTCCAGGGTCACCCCTCCACTTT.

The rearrangement links TRBV5-5 to TRBJ1-1; maybe TRBD1 (5 bases). The CDR3 is made up of 15 amino acids. The germline CDR1 and CDR2 sequences are SGHKS and YYEKEE (reference sequence). Deletions cut 4 bases from V and 0 bases from J, with 13 bases between. The CDR3, as DNA: TGTGCCAGCAGCGGGGCGACAGCAATGAACACTGAAGCTTTCTTT. This sequence encodes CASSGATAMNTEAFF.